The source of this T cell receptor (beta chain) is a study of tumor and adjacent non-tumor tissue in lung cancer. The CDR3 totals 15 residues. In germline, CDR1 is MNHEY, CDR2 SVGEGT. No cell sorting was done before RNA was extracted from the tissue. More than 3 cm separated this lung sample from the edge of the tumor. Newly diagnosed lung cancer patients had thoracic surgery in China, August–late 2014, without prior chemotherapy. TCRbeta libraries were built with three rounds of nested PCR, modified from ARM-PCR. TCRdb passed the multiplex PCR reads through MiXCR, listing each CDR3 protein once. This table holds around 50,000 distinct CDR3 sequences, around 64% found once.

This sequence was found in a woman in her seventies with non-small cell lung cancer. The V and J genes are TRBV6-2 or TRBV6-3 and TRBJ2-1; perhaps TRBD2 as D (7 bases). Sequencing used distant non-tumor lung tissue. CDR3 coding DNA: TGTGTAGCAGTTCTCATAGGGGGGGGGTACAATGAGCAGTTCTTC. Its translation: CVAVLIGGGYNEQFF.